This T cell receptor (beta chain) stems from a study of T cell responses to AZD1222 COVID-19 vaccine. TCRdb's table, derived via immunoSEQ multiplex PCR, lists solely in-frame clones and lacks some. The sample yields 140,000 to 150,000 clones, roughly four fifths seen once. With respect to this clone: Its target is unknown.

This CDR3 is built from 15 residues. J lost 3 bases, V lost 3 bases, and 1 base had no gene match. Germline CDR1 and CDR2: MNHEY and SMNVEV (reference sequence). Overall study findings and caveats: Spike-specific TCR depth and breadth grew after two AZD1222 doses.

The source material was peripheral blood, sampled on day 0 of MenACWY control vaccination. The chain has TRBV27 and TRBJ2-3; 12 nucleotides match TRBD2. This sequence originates from an adult in good health. CDR3 residues: CASSFGTSGTDTQYF. CDR3 in DNA: TGTGCCAGCAGTTTTGGGACTAGCGGGACAGATACGCAGTATTTT.